This T cell receptor beta chain derives from a study of blood T cell repertoires in COVID-19. Study summary: Italy, Spain and the United States were the sources of the convalescent and acute COVID-19 samples. The cDNA or gDNA used as material had been derived from T cells, B-cell-depleted T cells, or PBMCs.

Per the study methods: Scientists estimated how many nucleated cells there were by amplifying reference gene primers. Libraries were prepared by immunoSEQ multiplex PCR; TCRdb keeps only in-frame clonotypes and omits some of them. That table gives V, J and clone size, and the DNA gave D and trimming. The sample comprises fewer than 350,000 clones, around nine tenths of which are singletons, and roughly 6.8% rests with the top ten. V lost 5 bases, J lost 3 bases, and 6 bases stayed unmatched. Looked up from germline, CDR1 is MDHEN and CDR2 is SYDVKM. This CDR3 region has 14 residues. Seattle's cohort entered during active infection and was followed longitudinally.

Sequences were obtained from peripheral blood. This clonotype originated in a woman aged 30 to 39 with COVID-19, enrolled during active disease. This chain joins TRBV28 and TRBJ1-2, with TRBD1 matching 7 bases. The CDR3 nucleotides are TGTGCCAGCAGTCAGACAGGGTTGGACTATGGCTACACCTTC. Encoded protein: CASSQTGLDYGYTF.